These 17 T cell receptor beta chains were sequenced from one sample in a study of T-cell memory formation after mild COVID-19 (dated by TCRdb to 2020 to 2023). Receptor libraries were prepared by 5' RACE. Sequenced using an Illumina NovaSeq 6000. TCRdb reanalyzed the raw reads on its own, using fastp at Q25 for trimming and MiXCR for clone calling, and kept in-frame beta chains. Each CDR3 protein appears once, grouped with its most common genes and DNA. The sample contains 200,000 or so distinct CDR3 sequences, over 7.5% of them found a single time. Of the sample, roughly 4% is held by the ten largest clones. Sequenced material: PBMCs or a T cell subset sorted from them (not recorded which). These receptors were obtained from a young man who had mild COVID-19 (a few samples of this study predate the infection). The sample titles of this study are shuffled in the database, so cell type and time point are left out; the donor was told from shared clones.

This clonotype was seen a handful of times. CDR3 protein: CASQPPDQPQHF. The CDR3 DNA sequence: TGTGCCAGTCAGCCGCCGGATCAGCCCCAGCATTTT. The V gene is TRBV12-3 or TRBV12-4, the J gene TRBJ1-5; D not certain. This CDR3 is built from 12 residues. Trimming pared 9 bases from V and 5 bases from J, leaving 11 bases between.

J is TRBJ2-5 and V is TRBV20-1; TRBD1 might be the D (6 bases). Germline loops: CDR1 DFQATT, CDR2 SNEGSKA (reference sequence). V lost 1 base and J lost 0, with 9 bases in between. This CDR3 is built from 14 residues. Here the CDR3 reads CSARGTAYQETQYF. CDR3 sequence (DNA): TGCAGTGCTAGAGGGACAGCGTACCAAGAGACCCAGTACTTC.

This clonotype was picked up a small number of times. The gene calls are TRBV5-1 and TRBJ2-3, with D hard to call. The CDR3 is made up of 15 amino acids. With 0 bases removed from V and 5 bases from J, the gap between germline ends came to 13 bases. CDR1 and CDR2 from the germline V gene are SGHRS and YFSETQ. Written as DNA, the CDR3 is TGCGCCAGCAGCTTGGGTGGGCAGGTGGTAGATACGCAGTATTTT. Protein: CASSLGGQVVDTQYF.

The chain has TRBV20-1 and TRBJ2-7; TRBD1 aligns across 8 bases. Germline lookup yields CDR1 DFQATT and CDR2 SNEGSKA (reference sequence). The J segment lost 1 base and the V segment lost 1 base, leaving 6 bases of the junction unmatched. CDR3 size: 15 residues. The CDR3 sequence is CSARARGTGSYEQYF. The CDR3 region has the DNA TGCAGTGCTAGAGCCCGAGGGACAGGATCCTACGAGCAGTACTTC.

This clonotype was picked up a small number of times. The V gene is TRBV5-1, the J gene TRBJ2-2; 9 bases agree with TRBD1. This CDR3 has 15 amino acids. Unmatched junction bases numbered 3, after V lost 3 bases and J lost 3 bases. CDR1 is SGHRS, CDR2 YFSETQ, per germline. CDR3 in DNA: TGCGCCAGCAGCTCGAGGACAGGGGACACCGGGGAGCTGTTTTTT. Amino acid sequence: CASSSRTGDTGELFF.

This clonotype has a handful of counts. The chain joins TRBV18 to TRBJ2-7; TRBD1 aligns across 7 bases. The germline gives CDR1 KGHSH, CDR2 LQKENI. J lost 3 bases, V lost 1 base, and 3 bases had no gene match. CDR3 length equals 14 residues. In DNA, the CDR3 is TGTGCCAGCTCACCACGGGACAGCAACTACGAGCAGTACGTC. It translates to CASSPRDSNYEQYV.

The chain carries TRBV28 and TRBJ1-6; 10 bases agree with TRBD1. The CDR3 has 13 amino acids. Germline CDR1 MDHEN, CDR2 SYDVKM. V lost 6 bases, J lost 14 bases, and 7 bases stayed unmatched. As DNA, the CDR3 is TGTGCCAGCAGAAGGACAGGGGGGCAAACCCTCCACTTT. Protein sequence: CASRRTGGQTLHF.

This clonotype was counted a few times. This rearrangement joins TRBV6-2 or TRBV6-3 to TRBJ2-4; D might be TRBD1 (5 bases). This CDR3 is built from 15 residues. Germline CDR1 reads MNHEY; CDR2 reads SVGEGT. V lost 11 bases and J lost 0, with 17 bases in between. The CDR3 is CAARRQILAKNIQYF. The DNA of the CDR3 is TGTGCCGCCCGACGACAGATACTAGCCAAAAACATTCAGTACTTC.

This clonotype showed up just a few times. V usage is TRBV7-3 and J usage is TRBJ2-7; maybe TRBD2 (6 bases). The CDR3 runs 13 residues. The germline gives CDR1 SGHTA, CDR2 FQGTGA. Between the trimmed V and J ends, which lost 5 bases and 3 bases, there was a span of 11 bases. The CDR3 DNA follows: TGTGCCAGCAGCCCTGACGGGGGCTACGAGCAGTACTTC. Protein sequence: CASSPDGGYEQYF.

Here the CDR3 DNA reads TGTGCCAGCAGCCAAGAGTCCTTAGACATCTACGAGCAGTACTTC. Its translation: CASSQESLDIYEQYF. The chain is built from TRBV4-2 and TRBJ2-7; D not certain. CDR1 and CDR2 (germline): LGHNA, YNFKEQ. V shed 0 bases and J shed 3 bases, with 12 bases lying between them. CDR3 length: 15 amino acids.

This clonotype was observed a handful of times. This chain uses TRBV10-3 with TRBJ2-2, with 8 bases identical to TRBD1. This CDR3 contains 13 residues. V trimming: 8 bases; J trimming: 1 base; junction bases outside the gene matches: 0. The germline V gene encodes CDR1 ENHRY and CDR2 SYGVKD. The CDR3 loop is CAIGTGNTGELFF. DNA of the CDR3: TGTGCCATCGGGACAGGGAACACCGGGGAGCTGTTTTTT.

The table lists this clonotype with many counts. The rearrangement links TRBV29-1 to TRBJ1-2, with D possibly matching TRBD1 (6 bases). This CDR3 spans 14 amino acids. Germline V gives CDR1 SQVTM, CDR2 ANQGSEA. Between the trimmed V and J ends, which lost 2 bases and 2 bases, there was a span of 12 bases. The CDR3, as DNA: TGCAGCGTTGAACTCCAGGGGAACAACTATGGCTACACCTTC. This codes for CSVELQGNNYGYTF. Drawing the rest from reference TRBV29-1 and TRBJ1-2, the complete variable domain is SAVISQKPSRDICQRGTSLTIQCQVDSQVTMMFWYRQQPGQSLTLIATANQGSEATYESGFVIDKFPISRPNLTFSTLTVSNMSPEDSSIYLCSVELQGNNYGYTFGSGTRLTVV.

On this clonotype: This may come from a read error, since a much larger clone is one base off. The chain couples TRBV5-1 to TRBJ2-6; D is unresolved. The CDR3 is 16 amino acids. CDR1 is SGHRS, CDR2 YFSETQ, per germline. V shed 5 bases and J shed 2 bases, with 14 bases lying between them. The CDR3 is CASRLSDTAGANVLTF. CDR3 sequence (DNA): TGCGCCAGCAGATTGTCCGACACAGCTGGGGCCAACGTCCTGACTTTC.

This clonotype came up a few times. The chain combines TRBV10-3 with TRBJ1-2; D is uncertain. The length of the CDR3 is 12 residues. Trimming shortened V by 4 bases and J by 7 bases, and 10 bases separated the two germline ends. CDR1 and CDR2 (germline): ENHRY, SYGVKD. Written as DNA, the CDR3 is TGTGCCATCAGTGCGGACCGTCTTGGCTACACCTTC. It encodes CAISADRLGYTF.

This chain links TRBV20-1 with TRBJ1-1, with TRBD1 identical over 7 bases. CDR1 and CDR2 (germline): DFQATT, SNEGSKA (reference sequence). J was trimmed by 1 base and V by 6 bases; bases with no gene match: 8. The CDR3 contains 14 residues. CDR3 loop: CSAPDRVSNTEAFF. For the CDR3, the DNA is TGCAGTGCACCAGACAGGGTTTCGAACACTGAAGCTTTCTTT.

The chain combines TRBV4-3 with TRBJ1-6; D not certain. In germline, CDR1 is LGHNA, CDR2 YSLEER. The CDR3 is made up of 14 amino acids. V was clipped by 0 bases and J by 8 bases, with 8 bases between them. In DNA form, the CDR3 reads TGCGCCAGCAGCCAAGACTGGGCGGATTCACCCCTCCACTTT. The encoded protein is CASSQDWADSPLHF.

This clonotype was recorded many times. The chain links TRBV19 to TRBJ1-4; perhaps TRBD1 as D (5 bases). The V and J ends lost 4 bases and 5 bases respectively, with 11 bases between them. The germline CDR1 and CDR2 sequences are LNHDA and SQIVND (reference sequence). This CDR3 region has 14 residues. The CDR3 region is CASSSHRQNEKLFF. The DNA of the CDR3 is TGTGCCAGTAGTAGCCACCGACAGAATGAAAAACTGTTTTTT.